This TCR beta chain was sequenced during a study of T cell repertoires in cytomegalovirus infection. Whole-study context: Used in the study were CMV epitopes, some recently identified and HLA-C-restricted, others well-studied and HLA-B-restricted. It was the public TCR beta signatures that indicated both CMV infection and matching HLA type. Regarding the study as a whole: HLA-C-restricted TCR beta clonotypes specific for CMV led the ex vivo response.

One entry per CDR3 protein, called by TCRdb with MiXCR from the reads. This repertoire shows about 330,000 distinct CDR3 sequences, about 35% found once; its top ten account for roughly 13%. The germline gives CDR1 SGDLS, CDR2 YYNGEE. Deletions cut 0 bases from V and 4 bases from J, with 12 bases between. This CDR3 region has 15 residues. This clonotype was counted only a few times. What it recognizes is unknown. Material: cultured PBMCs, obtained from culture after CMV antigen stimulation. The chain employs TRBV9 and TRBJ2-3; D might be TRBD2 (5 bases). The source of this sequence is a human donor in good health (CMV status not recorded). Some clones in this sample may be carry-over from other donors' samples. CDR3 coding DNA: TGTGCCAGCAGCGTAGGGAACGTGGAGGCAGATACGCAGTATTTT. Translating gives CASSVGNVEADTQYF.